Each of the 8 T cell receptor beta chains below was sequenced from the same sample in a study of T cells in women clearing cervical HPV infection. Sequencing was performed with immunoSEQ multiplex PCR; in TCRdb, only in-frame clones are kept and a portion is missing. The sample table includes about 23,000 clones. The sample taken for sequencing was blood buffy coat. These receptors were collected from a woman between 18 and 70 years old with a cervical HPV16 infection that either progressed to CIN3+ or cleared (not recorded which).

About this clone: The read stops 3 residues short of the end of the CDR3; the missing end is completed from the germline J gene. The chain employs TRBV19 and TRBJ2-5; 9 positions match TRBD2. Germline V gene sequence: CDR1 LNHDA, CDR2 SQIVND (reference sequence). CDR3 size: 14 residues. V lost 6 bases and J lost 5; bases outside the gene matches: 7. The CDR3 loop is CASRSSGGGETQYF. The sequenced part of the CDR3 DNA is TGTGCCAGTAGAAGTAGCGGGGGTGGGGAGACC.

To note about this clone: Read coverage stops 3 residues before the CDR3 terminus; the germline J gene supplies the remainder. The chain is built from TRBV10-3 and TRBJ1-5; weak D call: TRBD1 (5 bases). Trimming removed 6 bases at V and 4 bases at J, with 10 bases between. The CDR3 totals 13 residues. Looked up from germline, CDR1 is ENHRY and CDR2 is SYGVKD. CDR3 region: CAIRGRENQPQHF. The sequenced CDR3 bases are TGTGCCATCAGAGGCAGGGAGAATCAGCCC.

CDR3 bases read: TGTGCCAGCAGCATTGGCAGGAACAGGGCTCCCTACAATGAG. Its protein product is CASSIGRNRAPYNE. In full, the CDR3 is CASSIGRNRAPYNEQFF. V is TRBV7-6 and J is TRBJ2-1; D might be TRBD1 (6 bases). The read stops 3 residues short of the end of the CDR3; the missing end is completed from the germline J gene. The CDR3 extends over 17 amino acids. Germline lookup yields CDR1 SGHVS and CDR2 FNYEAQ. The germline V and J ends were trimmed by 5 bases and 2 bases, with 19 bases remaining between them.

A note on this clone: The CDR3 end falls 3 residues outside the read, so it is completed with the germline J gene. The chain has TRBV7-9 and TRBJ2-5, with D unclear. CDR1 is SEHNR and CDR2 is FQNEAQ in the germline V gene (reference sequence). The germline V and J ends were trimmed by 1 base and 5 bases, with 5 bases remaining between them. The CDR3 is 12 amino acids. The CDR3 sequence: CASSLVGETQYF. The sequenced CDR3 bases are TGTGCCAGCAGCTTAGTAGGGGAGACC.

With regard to this clone: The read terminates 3 residues ahead of where the CDR3 ends, so the germline J gene completes it. The chain combines TRBV20-1 with TRBJ2-5; 7 positions agree with TRBD1. With V trimmed by 0 bases and J by 1 base, 2 bases remained unmatched. This CDR3 spans 14 amino acids. Germline values: CDR1 DFQATT, CDR2 SNEGSKA (reference sequence). The sequenced CDR3 bases are TGCAGTGCTAGAGATGGGGACAGCCAAGAGACC. This sequence encodes CSARDGDSQET. The full CDR3 is CSARDGDSQETQYF.

Note on this clone: The read halts 3 residues ahead of the CDR3 end, with the missing end drawn from the germline J gene. The chain links TRBV6-4 to TRBJ1-4; no clear D gene. CDR3 size: 14 residues. Germline assignment: CDR1 MRHNA and CDR2 SNTAGT. The germline V and J ends were trimmed by 0 bases and 7 bases, with 9 bases remaining between them. The CDR3 bases that were read are TGTGCCAGCAGTGACTCGCCGAAGCGTGAAAAA. This encodes CASSDSPKREK. In full, the CDR3 is CASSDSPKREKLFF.

For this clone: The CDR3 is cut off 3 residues early in the read; its end comes from the germline J gene. The chain links TRBV7-2 to TRBJ1-3; 8 bases align to TRBD1. Losses at the gene ends were 4 bases for V and 6 bases for J; bases not matched to a gene: 8. The V gene's germline CDR1 is SGHTA and CDR2 FQGNSA. This CDR3 contains 15 residues. CDR3 DNA, as far as it was read: TGTGCCAGCAGCTCTCAGGGGGCTAGAGAAAACACC. Translating gives CASSSQGARENT. The full CDR3 is CASSSQGARENTIYF.

As for this clone: Read coverage stops 3 residues before the CDR3 terminus; the germline J gene supplies the remainder. The V call is TRBV6-1, the J call TRBJ2-1, with TRBD2 matching over 9 bases. The CDR3 contains 15 residues. V trimming: 4 bases; J trimming: 8 bases; junction bases outside the gene matches: 9. Germline V gives CDR1 MNHNS, CDR2 SASEGT. This chain's CDR3 is CASSALAGPKYEQFF. Partial CDR3 DNA: TGTGCCAGCAGTGCACTAGCGGGCCCTAAGTATGAG.